The text below deals with one T cell receptor (beta chain). Its binding antigen is unknown. No much larger clone exists at a distance of one base, and base qualities are not known. The cysteine opens and the phenylalanine closes a CDR3 of 16 amino acids. Only the CDR3 DNA stays, 48 bases, in frame from base 1. V loses 2 bases of germline sequence and J loses 0 bases, and the interval between the two ends is 13 bases. CDR1 and CDR2 are drawn from the germline V gene: SGHTA, FQGNSA. What this sample's time point label stands for: cells obtained before transplantation from donor or recipient. CD3+CD4+ and CD3+CD8+ populations were FACS-sorted from unstimulated pre-transplant donor and recipient cells taken from spleen or lymph nodes. The method behind the library was the immunoSEQ multiplex PCR assay. For most patients, genomic DNA was isolated using the Qiagen DNeasy Blood and Tissue Kit and was shipped frozen to Adaptive Biotechnologies for TCR sequencing. High-throughput TCR-beta CDR3 sequencing of genomic DNA from most patients was performed by Adaptive Biotechnologies. The original methods were these. TCR sequencing data were retrieved from Adaptive's ImmunoSEQ software for around 20 patients, whereas three other patients were processed with MiXCR and VDJtools. CD4 versus CD8 sorting errors were corrected by removing sequences found in both subsets at a frequency ratio below 5:1. CDR3 nucleotide sequences shared by donor and recipient were removed because the origin of these sequences could not be assigned. To count as alloreactive, a clone needed at least 2-fold expansion over unstimulated cells and a minimum CFSE-low frequency of 0.002% (template counts) or 0.001% (read counts). Clones detected in sequenced pre-transplant spleen, lymph node, or MLR CFSE-low populations of the donor or recipient were defined as mappable. The cumulative frequency of alloreactive clones was calculated as a percentage of all sequences, weighted by copy number. The table was pulled from immuneACCESS by TCRdb, which kept in-frame rearrangements only. Such tables lose some clones; where checked, under half of the loss comes from unresolved V genes, and the rest has no known cause. The V and J calls and clone size come from that table; D and trimming were worked out from the DNA. A total of about 97,000 clones appear in this sample, roughly 91% of them only once. The ten most abundant clones make up 0.18% of the sample.

The sample comes from a study of graft-versus-host responses after intestinal transplantation (dated by TCRdb to the early 2020s). Study-level background: Multivisceral, liver-intestinal, or isolated intestinal transplants were received by the recipients. Bulk TCR-beta CDR3 sequencing was used to track graft-versus-host and host-versus-graft alloreactive T cell clones in the graft, circulation and bone marrow after intestinal transplantation. All recipients received anti-thymocyte globulin induction followed by maintenance tacrolimus and steroids for approximately 3 years. Alloreactive clones were identified by sequencing pre-transplant mixed lymphocyte reaction products and comparing them with unstimulated pre-transplant donor and recipient T cells. Of the 20 to 30 intestinal transplant recipients enrolled in the cohort, one of whom was a retransplant, a few patients without pretransplant specimens were excluded. A peak of at least 4% donor T cells among recipient peripheral blood mononuclear cells was the definition used for donor T cell macrochimerism. Samples from a few later patients were sequenced in-house on an Illumina MiSeq with MiXCR processing rather than by the commercial service.

Results the study describes overall, beyond this receptor: Early after transplant, declines in HvG clones were associated with peak levels of circulating GvH clones. In the allografts of patients with donor T cell macrochimerism, GvH to HvG T cell clonal ratios were high. The relatively low number and heterogeneity of intestinal transplant patients limited the conclusions. GvH clones turned up in recipient bone marrow, with some appearing earlier in ileal mucosa or blood, a pattern consistent with an intestinal mucosal origin.

The receptor was isolated from a human donor who was the organ donor for an intestinal transplant. The chain couples TRBV7-2 to TRBJ1-1; possibly the D gene is TRBD1, per 5 matching bases. This specimen consisted of unstimulated CD4+ T cells sorted from spleen or lymph node cells, obtained before transplant. The CDR3 here reads CASSLRRGAMNTEAFF. At the DNA level, the sequence is TGTGCCAGCAGCTTACGAAGGGGCGCCATGAACACTGAAGCTTTCTTT.